The entry that follows covers one TCR beta chain sequence. Its matching antigen is unknown. The protocol was immunoSEQ multiplex PCR, while the TCRdb copy is restricted to in-frame clones and leaves out a portion. Here the sample spans approximately 13,000 clones, approximately 84% being singletons. The CDR3 spans 17 residues. Germline V gene sequence: CDR1 SEHNR, CDR2 FQNEAQ (reference sequence). V was pared by 2 bases and J by 6 bases, with 6 bases of the junction left unmatched. This entry is derived from a study of somatic mutations in cytotoxic T cells in rheumatoid arthritis. Regarding the study as a whole: In about an eighth of the 65 patients, the largest CD8+ clone exceeded 20% of CD8+ cells. The targets (antigens) of the expanded CD8+ clones were not known. Slight TRBV07 underrepresentation in rheumatoid arthritis patients went unadjusted for multiple comparisons.

This TCR was recovered from an adult with rheumatoid arthritis. The chain is built from TRBV7-9 and TRBJ2-1, with 14 bases that match TRBD2. Specimen: CD8+ T cells sorted from blood. Here the CDR3 reads CASSLLSGLAGVNEQFF. The CDR3, as DNA: TGTGCCAGCAGCTTATTGTCGGGACTAGCGGGAGTCAATGAGCAGTTCTTC. Full variable domain (missing parts from reference TRBV7-9 and TRBJ2-1): DTGVSQNPRHKITKRGQNVTFRCDPISEHNRLYWYRQTLGQGPEFLTYFQNEAQLEKSRLLSDRFSAERPKGSFSTLEIQRTEQGDSAMYLCASSLLSGLAGVNEQFFGPGTRLTVL.